Below are 6 T cell receptor beta chains sequenced from a single sample in a study of cytomegalovirus exposure and HLA in healthy donors. 60 Vbeta and 13 Jbeta primers were used in PCR. Sequencing used immunoSEQ multiplex PCR; TCRdb keeps in-frame clones, though not all of them. The sample has about 120,000 clones, around 80% seen once. Source material: PBMCs. The receptors were gathered from a female donor in good health and CMV-seropositive.

The gene calls are TRBV7-3 and TRBJ2-6, with unresolved D. The length of the CDR3 is 14 residues. V dropped 4 bases and J dropped 0 bases, with 4 bases sitting between them. From germline, CDR1 is SGHTA and CDR2 FQGTGA. CDR3: CASSSSSGANVLTF. CDR3 coding DNA: TGTGCCAGCAGCTCCTCCTCTGGGGCCAACGTCCTGACTTTC. Variable domain in full (rest from reference TRBV7-3 and TRBJ2-6): GAGVSQTPSNKVTEKGKYVELRCDPISGHTALYWYRQSLGQGPEFLIYFQGTGAADDSGLPNDRFFAVRPEGSVSTLKIQRTERGDSAVYLCASSSSSGANVLTFGAGSRLTVL.

The V and J genes are TRBV6-1 and TRBJ2-7; 15 positions agree with TRBD2. With 6 bases clipped from V and 5 bases from J, the junction kept 2 bases outside the gene matches. Per germline, CDR1 MNHNS and CDR2 SASEGT. The CDR3 contains 14 residues. The DNA of the CDR3 is TGTGCCAGCAGAGGGACTAGCGGGGGGCACGAGCAGTACTTC. It encodes CASRGTSGGHEQYF.

The rearrangement uses TRBV2 and TRBJ1-1, with 7 positions matching TRBD1. The CDR3 consists of 16 residues. Germline loops: CDR1 SNHLY, CDR2 FYNNEI. V shed 9 bases, J shed 1 base, and the junction held 14 bases outside the gene matches. The CDR3 is CASSIRGQPGNTEAFF. In DNA, the CDR3 is TGTGCCAGTTCTATTAGGGGGCAGCCGGGGAACACTGAAGCTTTCTTT.

The V and J genes are TRBV7-3 and TRBJ2-1; D uncertain. The CDR3 is made up of 15 amino acids. Trimming removed 1 base from V and 0 bases from J, with 7 bases in between. Per germline, CDR1 SGHTA and CDR2 FQGTGA. The CDR3 DNA sequence: TGTGCCAGCAGCTTAAGAGGCAGCTCCTACAATGAGCAGTTCTTC. This translates into CASSLRGSSYNEQFF.

The J gene is TRBJ1-1, the V gene TRBV9; 8 bases map to TRBD1. The CDR3 consists of 14 residues. Germline V gene sequence: CDR1 SGDLS, CDR2 YYNGEE. The V segment lost 4 bases and the J segment 4 bases; nucleotides outside the gene matches: 6. The CDR3 region has the DNA TGTGCCAGCAGCAGGGGGACAGGTATCACTGAAGCTTTCTTT. Its translation is CASSRGTGITEAFF.

In its sample, this clone was seen once. The genes are TRBV7-9 and TRBJ1-2; tentatively, D is TRBD1 (5 bases). Trimming left V 5 bases short and J 5 bases short, with 9 bases between. The CDR3 runs to 12 residues. The germline CDR1 and CDR2 sequences are SEHNR and FQNEAQ (reference sequence). The CDR3 sequence is CASSVGTYGYTF. The CDR3 nucleotides are TGTGCCAGCAGCGTCGGGACTTATGGCTACACCTTC.